Each of the 11 T cell receptor beta chains below was sequenced from the same sample in a study of T cells in Graves' hyperthyroidism and ophthalmopathy (dated by TCRdb to the late 2010s). The library was built by means of multiplex PCR. TCRdb lists the instrument as Illumina HiSeq 2000. TCR beta CDR3 regions were amplified from RNA transcripts. For the first round of RT-PCR on the TCR CDR3, the HTBI primer set was used together with the Qiagen OneStep RT-PCR kit. TCRdb cleaned the public reads at Q25 with fastp, built clones with MiXCR and kept in-frame beta chains. Rows with one shared CDR3 protein collapse into an entry with the most common genes and DNA. Counted in this sample were about half a million distinct CDR3 sequences; roughly 25% of them appeared once. About 11% of the sample comes from the top ten. The sample was blood. All receptors come from a woman younger than 45 with Graves' ophthalmopathy.

The V and J genes are TRBV6-1 and TRBJ2-5; 7 bases match TRBD2. Germline V gives CDR1 MNHNS, CDR2 SASEGT. The trim removed 7 bases at V and 4 bases at J, leaving 12 bases unmatched. CDR3 length: 15 residues. The DNA of the CDR3 is TGTGCCAGCACCACCTTGGGCGGGGGTTCAGAGACCCAGTACTTC. Its protein product is CASTTLGGGSETQYF.

This clonotype was counted at least ten times. This rearrangement joins TRBV3-1 to TRBJ2-7; 9 nucleotides match TRBD1. Germline lookup yields CDR1 LGHDT and CDR2 YNNKEL (reference sequence). There are 14 residues in the CDR3. The V gene end was trimmed by 4 bases and the J gene end by 6 bases; junction bases not matched to a gene: 7. CDR3 in amino acids: CASSLGQGMVEQYF. The DNA of the CDR3 is TGTGCCAGCAGCCTTGGACAGGGGATGGTCGAGCAGTACTTC.

The chain is built from TRBV5-5 and TRBJ2-7; D not resolved. CDR1 and CDR2 (germline): SGHKS, YYEKEE (reference sequence). The CDR3 has 14 amino acids. V gave up 6 bases and J gave up 0 bases, with 13 bases separating them. DNA of the CDR3: TGTGCCAGCACCATAGACACGATCTCCTACGAGCAGTACTTC. Its protein product is CASTIDTISYEQYF.

This clonotype was recorded at least ten times. CDR3: CASRSQGAGAQETQYF. DNA for the CDR3: TGTGCCAGTCGCTCCCAGGGAGCGGGGGCCCAAGAGACCCAGTACTTC. This chain uses TRBV19 with TRBJ2-5, with 8 bases lining up with TRBD2. Germline CDR1 and CDR2: LNHDA and SQIVND (reference sequence). This CDR3 is 16 amino acids long. J gave up 1 base and V 8 bases, and 12 bases lay outside the gene matches.

This clonotype was seen just once. One end of the junction varies from germline; a read error may be responsible. The chain uses TRBV20-1 and TRBJ2-7; no reliable D call. The CDR3 covers 12 residues. Germline V gives CDR1 DFQATT, CDR2 SNEGSKA (reference sequence). The chain's CDR3 is CSARDISYDQYF. Here the CDR3 DNA reads TGCAGTGCGAGAGACATATCCTACGATCAGTACTTC.

The table lists this clonotype with a few counts. The rearrangement links TRBV3-1 to TRBJ2-7, with D maybe TRBD1 (7 bases). This CDR3 region has 17 residues. The germline V and J ends were trimmed by 0 bases and 4 bases, with 19 bases remaining between them. Germline CDR1 and CDR2: LGHDT and YNNKEL (reference sequence). Here the CDR3 reads CASSQDLLAAGGYEQYF. The CDR3 coding sequence is TGTGCCAGCAGCCAAGACCTTTTAGCGGCAGGGGGGTACGAGCAGTACTTC.

This clonotype has a count of ten or more. CDR3 region: CASGLVNTEAFF. In DNA, the CDR3 is TGTGCCAGCGGGTTGGTGAACACTGAAGCTTTCTTT. The chain is built from TRBV27 and TRBJ1-1; D ambiguous. There are 12 residues in the CDR3. Trimming left V 8 bases short and J 0 bases short, with 7 bases between. CDR1 is MNHEY, CDR2 SMNVEV, per germline (reference sequence).

This clonotype was detected ten times or more. The chain has TRBV11-2 and TRBJ1-5; 10 bases are a match to TRBD1. Germline lookup yields CDR1 SGHAT and CDR2 FQNNGV. The length of the CDR3 is 16 residues. Trimming cost V 5 bases and J 5 bases; bases outside gene matches: 9. The CDR3, as DNA: TGTGCCAGCAGCCCCCGGGACAGGGGATTCGATCAGCCCCAGCATTTT. Its translation is CASSPRDRGFDQPQHF. The full variable domain, rest sourced from reference TRBV11-2 and TRBJ1-5, is EAGVAQSPRYKIIEKRQSVAFWCNPISGHATLYWYQQILGQGPKLLIQFQNNGVVDDSQLPKDRFSAERLKGVDSTLKIQPAKLEDSAVYLCASSPRDRGFDQPQHFGDGTRLSIL.

This clonotype was counted many times. The chain has TRBV12-3 or TRBV12-4 and TRBJ1-1; D is undetermined. The CDR3 is 15 amino acids. The V gene lost 4 bases and the J gene lost 1 base, with 13 bases spanning the gap. The CDR3 loop reads CASSSEWAGNTEAFF. The CDR3 coding sequence is TGTGCCAGCAGTTCAGAGTGGGCGGGGAACACTGAAGCTTTCTTT.

A word on this clonotype: One end of the junction does not line up with germline, which may come from a read error. CDR3 in DNA: TGTGCCAGCCGGCCCGGGGACCTAAAAGAGACCAAGTACTTC. This codes for CASRPGDLKETKYF. The V gene is TRBV7-2, the J gene TRBJ2-5; either TRBD1 or TRBD2 may supply D (5 bases each). Looked up from germline, CDR1 is SGHTA and CDR2 is FQGNSA. CDR3 length: 14 amino acids.

This clonotype occurred a few times. CDR3 DNA sequence: TGTGCCAGCCTTTACAGGAATAACTATGGCTACACCTTC. This translates into CASLYRNNYGYTF. This chain connects TRBV19 to TRBJ1-2; perhaps TRBD1 as D (5 bases). CDR1 is LNHDA, CDR2 SQIVND, per germline (reference sequence). Trimming removed 9 bases from V and 1 base from J, with 12 bases in between. The CDR3 is 13 residues long.